Listed here are 2 T cell receptor beta chains from one sample, sequenced in a study of OX40 agonist ivuxolimab in advanced cancers. Sequencing was performed with immunoSEQ multiplex PCR; in TCRdb, only in-frame clones are kept and a portion is missing. The sample has about 120,000 clones, approximately 92% seen once. The material was CD4+ or CD8+ T cells sorted from blood, obtained in a trial of the OX40 agonist ivuxolimab. Source of these receptors: an adult with an advanced solid tumor such as melanoma, head and neck, liver or kidney cancer.

This chain connects TRBV7-8 to TRBJ2-7, with a possible D match to TRBD2 (6 bases). The CDR3 has 12 amino acids. Germline assignment: CDR1 SGHVS and CDR2 FQNEAQ. Trimming pared 4 bases from V and 6 bases from J, leaving 10 bases between. The CDR3 loop reads CASSSQLAEQYF. For the CDR3, the DNA is TGTGCCAGCAGCTCTCAACTAGCCGAGCAGTACTTC.

The rearrangement links TRBV28 to TRBJ2-7, with D perhaps matching TRBD1 (6 bases). V lost 5 bases and J 0 bases, leaving 11 bases between the germline ends. Per germline, CDR1 MDHEN and CDR2 SYDVKM. This CDR3 is built from 14 residues. CDR3 protein: CASSTTGSSYEQYF. In DNA, the CDR3 is TGTGCCAGCAGTACAACAGGGAGCTCCTACGAGCAGTACTTC.